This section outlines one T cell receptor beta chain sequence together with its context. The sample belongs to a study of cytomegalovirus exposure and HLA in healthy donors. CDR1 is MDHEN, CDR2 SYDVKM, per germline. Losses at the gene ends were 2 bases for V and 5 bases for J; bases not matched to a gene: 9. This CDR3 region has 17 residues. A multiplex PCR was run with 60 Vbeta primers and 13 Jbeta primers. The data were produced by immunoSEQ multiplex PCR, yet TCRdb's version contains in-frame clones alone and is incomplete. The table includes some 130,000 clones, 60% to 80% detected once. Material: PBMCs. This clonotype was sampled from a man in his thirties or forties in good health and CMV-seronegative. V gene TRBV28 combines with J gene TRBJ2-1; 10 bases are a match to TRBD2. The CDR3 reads CASSLRLTSGFDNEQFF. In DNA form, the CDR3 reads TGTGCCAGCAGTTTACGCCTGACTAGCGGGTTCGACAATGAGCAGTTCTTC.